This T cell receptor beta chain was found in a study of blood T cell repertoires in COVID-19. Study at large: Sources were T cells, B-cell-depleted T cells, or PBMCs; the material itself was cDNA or gDNA.

Some clones are missing from TCRdb's copy, which holds only in-frame ones; the method was immunoSEQ multiplex PCR. Here the sample spans around 58,000 clones, 70% to 90% being singletons. This CDR3 is 12 amino acids long. Germline V gene sequence: CDR1 SEHNR, CDR2 FQNEAQ (reference sequence). The V end lost 3 bases, the J end lost 6 bases, and 9 bases lay between the germline ends. This clone was found once. The V and J genes are TRBV7-9 and TRBJ2-7, with D possibly matching TRBD2 (6 bases). The TCR was taken from a human donor in a cohort sampled during active COVID-19. The sample comprised peripheral blood. As DNA, the CDR3 is TGTGCCAGCAGCTTTACCGGGGGCGAGCAGTACTTC. Translation: CASSFTGGEQYF.